Listed below are T cell receptor beta chains from one sample, sequenced in a study of human T cells and chemical hapten exposure. TCRdb used MiXCR to reprocess the RACE reads, holding one entry per CDR3 protein. The sample yields around 60,000 distinct CDR3 sequences, 5.5% to 7.5% seen once. The sequenced sample was whole blood, obtained in connection with sensitization to the hapten diphenylcyclopropenone (DPC). These receptors originate from a young woman with alopecia areata. Some clones in this sample may be carry-over from other donors' samples. The CDR3 runs from the conserved cysteine through the conserved F or W. Fields, in order: J gene, V gene, clone size, D gene, CDR3 DNA, CDR3 protein. The D gene is left open where the match is weak. The size entry is marked missing in some rows and otherwise reads once, few, many or a size class.

j_gene: TRBJ1-2
v_gene: TRBV29-1
abundance: -
d_gene: -
CDR3nt: TGCAGCGCAAGAGCAGGGTACTATGGCTACACCTTC
CDR3aa: CSARAGYYGYTF

j_gene: TRBJ2-2
v_gene: TRBV15
abundance: few
d_gene: -
CDR3nt: TGTGCCACCAGCAACCTCAGGGGTGGGAACACCGGGGAGCTGTTTTTT
CDR3aa: CATSNLRGGNTGELFF

j_gene: TRBJ1-1
v_gene: TRBV18
abundance: many
d_gene: -
CDR3nt: TGTGCCAGCTCACCACGGAGCAACACTGAAGCTTTCTTT
CDR3aa: CASSPRSNTEAFF

j_gene: TRBJ2-7
v_gene: TRBV12-3/TRBV12-4
abundance: many
d_gene: TRBD1
CDR3nt: TGTGCCAGCAGTCCGGACAGGGGGCGCAACGAGCAGTACTTC
CDR3aa: CASSPDRGRNEQYF

j_gene: TRBJ2-3
v_gene: TRBV10-3
abundance: many
d_gene: TRBD2
CDR3nt: TGTGCCATCAGGGGGAGGGCAGGAGATACGCAGTATTTT
CDR3aa: CAIRGRAGDTQYF

j_gene: TRBJ2-1
v_gene: TRBV28
abundance: few
d_gene: -
CDR3nt: TGTGCCAGCAGGAGGTTTCCGAATGAGCAGTTCTTC
CDR3aa: CASRRFPNEQFF

j_gene: TRBJ1-2
v_gene: TRBV12-3/TRBV12-4
abundance: many
d_gene: -
CDR3nt: TGTGCCAGCAGTTCATCAACAGAGAGGGACTATGGCTACACCTTC
CDR3aa: CASSSSTERDYGYTF

j_gene: TRBJ2-5
v_gene: TRBV2
abundance: many
d_gene: TRBD2
CDR3nt: TGTGCCAGCACCGAGGGACTAGCGGGGGCCCAAGAGACCCAGTACTTC
CDR3aa: CASTEGLAGAQETQYF

j_gene: TRBJ2-1
v_gene: TRBV3-1
abundance: many
d_gene: -
CDR3nt: TGTGCCAGCAGCCAGGGGCAGAGGGCTTCCTACAATGAGCAGTTCTTC
CDR3aa: CASSQGQRASYNEQFF

j_gene: TRBJ2-3
v_gene: TRBV12-3/TRBV12-4
abundance: -
d_gene: -
CDR3nt: TGTGCCAGCAGTTCCTCCCGGAGGCGGGGAATCACAGATACGCAGTATTTT
CDR3aa: CASSSSRRRGITDTQYF

j_gene: TRBJ1-4
v_gene: TRBV5-1
abundance: many
d_gene: -
CDR3nt: TGCGCCAGCAGCTCGGGGACACCCCAGGCGCGGGAAAAACTGTTTTTT
CDR3aa: CASSSGTPQAREKLFF

j_gene: TRBJ1-1
v_gene: TRBV3-1
abundance: many
d_gene: -
CDR3nt: TGTGCCAGCAGCCAAGATCGGGGGGCTAGAACTGAAGCTTTCTTT
CDR3aa: CASSQDRGARTEAFF

j_gene: TRBJ2-1
v_gene: TRBV4-2
abundance: few
d_gene: -
CDR3nt: TGTGCCAGCAGCCAAGAATTATTAGGAGGGGGCCGTGGCAATGAGCAGTTCTTC
CDR3aa: CASSQELLGGGRGNEQFF

j_gene: TRBJ1-1
v_gene: TRBV5-4
abundance: many
d_gene: -
CDR3nt: TGTGCCAGCAGCGACCGACATAACACTGAAGCTTTCTTT
CDR3aa: CASSDRHNTEAFF

j_gene: TRBJ1-5
v_gene: TRBV5-5
abundance: few
d_gene: -
CDR3nt: TGTGCCAGCAGCTTGTCCCCGGACGTCAATCAGCCCCAGCATTTT
CDR3aa: CASSLSPDVNQPQHF

j_gene: TRBJ1-2
v_gene: TRBV5-6
abundance: many
d_gene: TRBD1
CDR3nt: TGTGCCAGCAGCCCGTGGACAGGGGGGACCTATGGCTACACCTTC
CDR3aa: CASSPWTGGTYGYTF

j_gene: TRBJ1-2
v_gene: TRBV6-1
abundance: many
d_gene: -
CDR3nt: TGTGCCAGCAGTGAAGACCGTGCTTCGGGGAACTATGGCTACACCTTC
CDR3aa: CASSEDRASGNYGYTF

j_gene: TRBJ1-3
v_gene: TRBV7-2
abundance: few
d_gene: -
CDR3nt: TGTGCCAGCAGCTCAGGGACTGGAAACACCATATATTTT
CDR3aa: CASSSGTGNTIYF

j_gene: TRBJ1-1
v_gene: TRBV6-2/TRBV6-3
abundance: many
d_gene: -
CDR3nt: TGTGCCAGCAGTTACTCGCCGGGGTCCGAAGCTTTCTTT
CDR3aa: CASSYSPGSEAFF

j_gene: TRBJ1-4
v_gene: TRBV7-9
abundance: -
d_gene: TRBD1
CDR3nt: TGTGCCAGCAGCCTTGGACAGGGAGGAATTGAAAAACTGTTTTTT
CDR3aa: CASSLGQGGIEKLFF

j_gene: TRBJ1-5
v_gene: TRBV20-1
abundance: many
d_gene: TRBD1
CDR3nt: TGCAGTGCTATGACAGGGGGGGGCAATCAGCCCCAGCATTTT
CDR3aa: CSAMTGGGNQPQHF

j_gene: TRBJ2-7
v_gene: TRBV12-5
abundance: many
d_gene: TRBD1
CDR3nt: TGTGCTAGTGGTTTGGTAAGGGGGACAGCGCGTCCTCGGTACGAGCAGTACTTC
CDR3aa: CASGLVRGTARPRYEQYF